This entry is about one T cell receptor (beta chain). This entry belongs to a study of T cell changes during pregnancy in multiple sclerosis. Per the germline V gene, CDR1 is SGHTA and CDR2 is FQGTGA. The CDR3 runs 16 residues. V lost 0 bases and J lost 4; bases outside the gene matches: 5. The assay was immunoSEQ multiplex PCR, and TCRdb's table has in-frame clones only and misses some. The sample records some 100,000 clones, 94% being singletons. The rearrangement joins TRBV7-3 to TRBJ2-1, with TRBD2 identical over 8 bases. This specimen was peripheral blood, taken before pregnancy. The TCR originated in a female donor with multiple sclerosis, enrolled in a pregnancy study. In DNA, the CDR3 is TGTGCCAGCAGCTTAACGCGCACTAGCGGTTACAATGAGCAGTTCTTC. This gives the protein CASSLTRTSGYNEQFF.